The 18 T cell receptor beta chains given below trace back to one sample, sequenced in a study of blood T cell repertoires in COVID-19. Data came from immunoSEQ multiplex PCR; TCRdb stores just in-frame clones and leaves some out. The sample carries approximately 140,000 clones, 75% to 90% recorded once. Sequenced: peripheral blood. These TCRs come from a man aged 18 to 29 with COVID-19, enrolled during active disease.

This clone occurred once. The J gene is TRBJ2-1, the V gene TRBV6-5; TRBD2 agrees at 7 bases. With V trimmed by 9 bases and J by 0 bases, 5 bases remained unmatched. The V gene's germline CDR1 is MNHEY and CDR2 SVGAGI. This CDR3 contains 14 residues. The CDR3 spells CASSGGSSYNEQFF. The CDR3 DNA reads TGTGCCAGTTCCGGGGGGAGCTCCTACAATGAGCAGTTCTTC.

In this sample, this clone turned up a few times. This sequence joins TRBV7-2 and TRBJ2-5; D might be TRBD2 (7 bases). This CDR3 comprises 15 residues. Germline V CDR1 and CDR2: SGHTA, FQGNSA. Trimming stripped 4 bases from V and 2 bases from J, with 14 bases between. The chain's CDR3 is CASSSQGGGQETQYF. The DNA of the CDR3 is TGTGCCAGCAGCTCACAGGGAGGGGGGCAAGAGACCCAGTACTTC.

The CDR3 DNA reads TGCGCCAGCAGCTTGGAGAGGTGGAATGAGCAGTTCTTC. Translation: CASSLERWNEQFF. The chain carries TRBV5-1 and TRBJ2-1; D is undetermined. In germline, CDR1 is SGHRS, CDR2 YFSETQ. CDR3 length: 13 residues. V was clipped by 0 bases and J by 7 bases, with 8 bases between them.

The DNA of the CDR3 is TGTGCCAGCAGCTCGGACCGGCTAGCGAGTTACAATGAGCAGTTCTTC. This translates into CASSSDRLASYNEQFF. The chain employs TRBV7-2 and TRBJ2-1, with a weak D call TRBD2 (6 bases). V lost 4 bases to trimming and J lost 4 bases, with 17 bases between them. The CDR3 is made up of 16 amino acids. Germline V gene lookup returns CDR1 SGHTA and CDR2 FQGNSA.

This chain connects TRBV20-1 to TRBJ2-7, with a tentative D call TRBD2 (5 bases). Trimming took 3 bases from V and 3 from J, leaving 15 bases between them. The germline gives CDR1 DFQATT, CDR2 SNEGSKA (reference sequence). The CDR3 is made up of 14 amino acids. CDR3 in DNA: TGCAGTGCTAGTAATGCGGGCGGATACTACGAGCAGTACTTC. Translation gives CSASNAGGYYEQYF.

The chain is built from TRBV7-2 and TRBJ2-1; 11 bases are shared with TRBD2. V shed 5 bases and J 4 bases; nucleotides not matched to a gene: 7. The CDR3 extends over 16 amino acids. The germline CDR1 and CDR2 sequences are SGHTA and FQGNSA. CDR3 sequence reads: CASSPLGTSGYNEQFF. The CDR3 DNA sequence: TGTGCCAGCAGCCCCTTAGGGACTAGCGGATACAATGAGCAGTTCTTC.

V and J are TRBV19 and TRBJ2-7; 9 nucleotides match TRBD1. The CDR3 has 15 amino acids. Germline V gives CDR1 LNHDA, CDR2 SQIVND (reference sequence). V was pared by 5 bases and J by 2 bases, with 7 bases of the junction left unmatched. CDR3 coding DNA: TGTGCCAGTAGTGCGGGGACAGGGCCCGCCTACGAGCAGTACTTC. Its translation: CASSAGTGPAYEQYF.

The CDR3 is CASSLHPRGSDSGNTIYF. In nucleotides, the CDR3 is TGCGCCAGCAGTCTTCACCCTAGGGGCTCCGACTCTGGAAACACCATATATTTT. This rearrangement joins TRBV4-3 to TRBJ1-3, with a possible D match to TRBD1 (5 bases). The germline gives CDR1 LGHNA, CDR2 YSLEER. The CDR3 contains 18 residues. Trimming removed 6 bases from V and 0 bases from J, with 21 bases in between.

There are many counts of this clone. The CDR3 sequence: CASSLDGYEQYF. The CDR3 DNA follows: TGTGCCAGCAGCTTGGACGGCTACGAGCAGTACTTC. J is TRBJ2-7 and V is TRBV5-5; the D is unclear. Germline V gene lookup returns CDR1 SGHKS and CDR2 YYEKEE (reference sequence). The CDR3 runs 12 residues. Trimming removed 0 bases at V and 3 bases at J, with 4 bases between.

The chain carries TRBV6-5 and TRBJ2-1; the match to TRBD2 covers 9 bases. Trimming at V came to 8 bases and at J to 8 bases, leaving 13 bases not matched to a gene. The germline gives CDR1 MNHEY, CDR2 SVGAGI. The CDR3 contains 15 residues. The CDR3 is CASQRLAGLGYEQFF. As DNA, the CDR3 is TGTGCCAGCCAACGGCTAGCGGGACTTGGGTATGAGCAGTTCTTC.

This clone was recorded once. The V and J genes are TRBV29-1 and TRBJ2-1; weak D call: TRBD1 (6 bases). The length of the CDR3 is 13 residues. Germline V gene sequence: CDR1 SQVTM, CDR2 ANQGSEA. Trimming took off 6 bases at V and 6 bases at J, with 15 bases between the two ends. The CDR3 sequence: CSVLPTGRNEQFF. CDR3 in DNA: TGCAGCGTCCTACCCACAGGGCGCAATGAGCAGTTCTTC.

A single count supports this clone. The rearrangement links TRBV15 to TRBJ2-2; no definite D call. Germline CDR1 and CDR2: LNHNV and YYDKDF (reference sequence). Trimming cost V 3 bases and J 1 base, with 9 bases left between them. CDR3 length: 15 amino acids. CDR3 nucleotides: TGTGCCACCAGCAGTCTCACAGAGAACACCGGGGAGCTGTTTTTT. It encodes CATSSLTENTGELFF.

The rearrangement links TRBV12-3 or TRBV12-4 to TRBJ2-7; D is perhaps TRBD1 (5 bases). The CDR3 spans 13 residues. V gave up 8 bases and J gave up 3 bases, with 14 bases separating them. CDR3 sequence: CASAPGGHYEQYF. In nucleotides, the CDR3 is TGTGCCAGCGCTCCCGGTGGACACTACGAGCAGTACTTC.

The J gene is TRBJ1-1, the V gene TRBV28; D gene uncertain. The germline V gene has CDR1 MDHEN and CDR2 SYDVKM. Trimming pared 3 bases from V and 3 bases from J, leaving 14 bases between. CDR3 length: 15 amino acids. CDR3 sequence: CASSFSLADDTEAFF. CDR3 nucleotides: TGTGCCAGCAGTTTTAGTTTAGCCGACGACACTGAAGCTTTCTTT.

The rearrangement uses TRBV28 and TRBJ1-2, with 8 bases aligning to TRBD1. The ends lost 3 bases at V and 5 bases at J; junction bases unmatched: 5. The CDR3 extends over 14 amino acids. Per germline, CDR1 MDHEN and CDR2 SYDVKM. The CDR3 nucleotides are TGTGCCAGCAGTTTCTCCGGGACAGGATATGGCTACACCTTC. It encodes CASSFSGTGYGYTF.

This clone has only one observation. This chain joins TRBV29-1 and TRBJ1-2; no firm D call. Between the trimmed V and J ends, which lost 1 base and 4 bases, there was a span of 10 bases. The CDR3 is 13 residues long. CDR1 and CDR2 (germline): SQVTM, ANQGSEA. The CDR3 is CSVEAGGFYGYTF. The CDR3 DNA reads TGCAGCGTTGAAGCAGGTGGCTTCTATGGCTACACCTTC.

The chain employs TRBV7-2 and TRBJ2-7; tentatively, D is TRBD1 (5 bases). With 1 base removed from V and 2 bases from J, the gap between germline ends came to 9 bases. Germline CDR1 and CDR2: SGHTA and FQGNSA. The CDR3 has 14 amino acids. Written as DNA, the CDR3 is TGTGCCAGCAGCTTAGGTGACAGAACCTACGAGCAGTACTTC. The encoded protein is CASSLGDRTYEQYF.

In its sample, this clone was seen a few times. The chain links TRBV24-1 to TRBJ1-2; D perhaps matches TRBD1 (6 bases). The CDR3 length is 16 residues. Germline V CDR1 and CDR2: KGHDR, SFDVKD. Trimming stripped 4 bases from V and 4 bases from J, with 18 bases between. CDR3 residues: CATSEGTSPVFYGYTF. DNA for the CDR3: TGTGCCACCAGTGAGGGGACATCTCCAGTGTTCTATGGCTACACCTTC.